The 13 T cell receptor beta chains reported below all come from one sample, sequenced in a study of blood T cell repertoires in COVID-19. The table came from immunoSEQ multiplex PCR; TCRdb's copy has only in-frame clones and leaves some out. The sample holds about 180,000 clones; about 91% are singletons and the top ten take around 4%. The specimen sequenced was peripheral blood. These receptors all stem from a woman aged 30 to 39 with acute or convalescent COVID-19.

CDR3 in DNA: TGTGCCAGCCGGGACAGGAATCAGCCCCAGCATTTT. It codes for CASRDRNQPQHF. V gene TRBV28 combines with J gene TRBJ1-5, with 8 bases fitting TRBD1. Losses at the gene ends were 8 bases for V and 4 bases for J; bases not matched to a gene: 1. This CDR3 is 12 amino acids long. Germline V gene data show CDR1 as MDHEN and CDR2 as SYDVKM.

In DNA form, the CDR3 reads TGTGCCAGCAGCTTGGGACTAGCGGGAATCAATGAGCAGTTCTTC. It is translated as CASSLGLAGINEQFF. This chain uses TRBV11-3 with TRBJ2-1; 13 positions match TRBD2. Trimming took 3 bases from V and 6 from J; bases not matched to a gene: 2. The CDR3 has 15 residues. Looked up from germline, CDR1 is SGHNT and CDR2 is YENEEA.

The chain is built from TRBV5-8 and TRBJ2-5; 9 bases are a match to TRBD1. V lost 2 bases and J lost 4; bases outside the gene matches: 12. Germline V CDR1 and CDR2: SGHTS, YDEGEE. The CDR3 is 17 amino acids. The CDR3 DNA follows: TGTGCCAGCAGCTTATCAATCGGACAGGGGAGATCAGAGACCCAGTACTTC. It translates to CASSLSIGQGRSETQYF.

The DNA of the CDR3 is TGTGCCAGCAGCCTGGGGGGGGCTAGCGCCAGGGAGACCCAGTACTTC. This sequence encodes CASSLGGASARETQYF. The chain uses TRBV4-2 and TRBJ2-5; possible D gene TRBD2, 7 bases. The ends were cut back, 4 bases at V and 5 bases at J, with 20 bases in the middle. In germline, CDR1 is LGHNA, CDR2 YNFKEQ. This CDR3 is built from 16 residues.

The chain uses TRBV15 and TRBJ2-7; the match to TRBD2 covers 8 bases. V lost 8 bases, J lost 4 bases, and 13 bases stayed unmatched. The germline V gene has CDR1 LNHNV and CDR2 YYDKDF (reference sequence). The CDR3 has 15 residues. DNA of the CDR3: TGTGCCACCGGGACTAGTTCTAGGGGTTCGTACGAGCAGTACTTC. Translated, it gives CATGTSSRGSYEQYF.

V usage is TRBV10-3 and J usage is TRBJ1-3; 9 bases are a match to TRBD1. J was trimmed by 0 bases and V by 9 bases; bases with no gene match: 6. This CDR3 is built from 15 residues. Germline lookup yields CDR1 ENHRY and CDR2 SYGVKD. The CDR3 coding sequence is TGTGCCATATCCGGGACAGGGCTCTCTGGAAACACCATATATTTT. It codes for CAISGTGLSGNTIYF.

This chain uses TRBV18 with TRBJ2-7; D might be TRBD1 (5 bases). V was cut by 8 bases and J by 2 bases, with 10 bases left in between. This CDR3 is built from 12 residues. Germline V gene sequence: CDR1 KGHSH, CDR2 LQKENI. Here the CDR3 reads CASNDRTYEQYF. CDR3 nucleotides: TGTGCCAGCAACGACAGAACCTACGAGCAGTACTTC.

The J gene is TRBJ1-4, the V gene TRBV5-1, with D possibly matching TRBD1 (5 bases). V lost 5 bases, J lost 10 bases, and 9 bases lay in between. The CDR3 has 11 amino acids. Germline CDR1 SGHRS, CDR2 YFSETQ. Here the CDR3 DNA reads TGCGCCAGCAGGGACACGTTAAAACTGTTTTTT. Translated, it gives CASRDTLKLFF. The full variable domain, completed using reference TRBV5-1 and TRBJ1-4, is KAGVTQTPRYLIKTRGQQVTLSCSPISGHRSVSWYQQTPGQGLQFLFEYFSETQRNKGNFPGRFSGRQFSNSRSEMNVSTLELGDSALYLCASRDTLKLFFGSGTQLSVL.

This chain's CDR3 is CASSMRHQPQHF. CDR3 nucleotides: TGTGCCAGTAGTATGCGGCACCAGCCCCAGCATTTT. The V call is TRBV19, the J call TRBJ1-5; D gene uncertain. This CDR3 comprises 12 residues. CDR1 and CDR2 (germline): LNHDA, SQIVND (reference sequence). Trimming removed 3 bases at V and 7 bases at J, with 7 bases between.

The chain is built from TRBV12-5 and TRBJ2-5; possible D gene TRBD2, 5 bases. CDR1 is LGHNT, CDR2 FRNRAP, per germline. The CDR3 extends over 13 amino acids. V lost 3 bases, J lost 5 bases, and 10 bases lay in between. CDR3 in DNA: TGTGCTAGTGGTTTTTCGGGAATCGAGACCCAGTACTTC. Amino acids: CASGFSGIETQYF.

The chain is built from TRBV5-4 and TRBJ2-2, with D perhaps matching TRBD1 (6 bases). The V end lost 3 bases, the J end lost 1 base, and 7 bases lay between the germline ends. CDR1 and CDR2 (germline): SGHNT, YYREEE (reference sequence). This CDR3 is built from 14 residues. The CDR3 here is CASSWGLNTGELFF. DNA of the CDR3: TGTGCCAGCAGCTGGGGGCTGAACACCGGGGAGCTGTTTTTT.

This clone has a single count. The chain couples TRBV27 to TRBJ1-1; D not certain. V was shortened by 4 bases and J by 8 bases, with 14 bases between the two germline ends. CDR1 MNHEY and CDR2 SMNVEV come from the germline V gene (reference sequence). This CDR3 is 13 amino acids long. This CDR3 reads CASSYTLTGEAFF. In DNA, the CDR3 is TGTGCCAGCAGTTACACTCTGACCGGGGAAGCTTTCTTT.

The rearrangement joins TRBV30 to TRBJ1-4; D perhaps matches TRBD1 (5 bases). CDR3 length equals 14 residues. V was shortened by 0 bases and J by 2 bases, with 7 bases between the two germline ends. Germline V gene data show CDR1 as GTSNPN and CDR2 as SVGIG (reference sequence). CDR3 sequence (DNA): TGTGCCTGGAGTGTGGGGGGGACTAATGAAAAACTGTTTTTT. Its protein is CAWSVGGTNEKLFF. Filled out from reference TRBV30 and TRBJ1-4, the complete variable domain reads SQTIHQWPATLVQPVGSPLSLECTVEGTSNPNLYWYRQAAGRGLQLLFYSVGIGQISSEVPQNLSASRPQDRQFILSSKKLLLSDSGFYLCAWSVGGTNEKLFFGSGTQLSVL.